This entry features one T cell receptor (beta chain) sequence. This specimen belongs to a study of blood T cell repertoires in COVID-19. As for the study in general: The origin of the acute and convalescent COVID-19 samples was the United States, Italy and Spain. PBMCs, B-cell-depleted T cells, or T cells were the source of the cDNA or gDNA that made up the material.

As processed by the authors: Researchers report that nucleated cell counts were estimated from reference gene primer amplification. This table comes from immunoSEQ multiplex PCR, and its TCRdb copy is limited to in-frame clones, with some not included. V, J and clone size are those of that table, while D and trimming were read from the DNA. The sample includes approximately 19,000 clones, about nine tenths of them seen just once. Germline-derived CDR1 and CDR2 are SGHNT and YYREEE (reference sequence). The CDR3 consists of 13 residues. V shed 4 bases and J shed 7 bases, with 9 bases lying between them.

The rearrangement links TRBV5-4 to TRBJ1-6, with D possibly matching TRBD1 (5 bases). Sequenced input: peripheral blood. This receptor was identified in a human donor in a cohort sampled during active COVID-19. This CDR3 reads CASSLPGNSPLHF. CDR3 nucleotide sequence: TGTGCCAGCAGCCTACCAGGGAATTCACCCCTCCACTTT. Full variable domain (missing parts from reference TRBV5-4 and TRBJ1-6): ETGVTQSPTHLIKTRGQQVTLRCSSQSGHNTVSWYQQALGQGPQFIFQYYREEENGRGNFPPRFSGLQFPNYSSELNVNALELDDSALYLCASSLPGNSPLHFGNGTRLTVT.